This TCR beta chain was captured by sequencing in a study of shared clonotypes between healthy human individuals. Turning to this clone: A read error may produce the germline difference seen at one junction end.

Method: immunoSEQ multiplex PCR; TCRdb's copy keeps in-frame clones and lacks some. The table shows about 2 million clones, with around 95% occurring only once. Germline assignment: CDR1 MDHEN and CDR2 SYDVKM. The CDR3 consists of 11 residues. The rearrangement joins TRBV28 to TRBJ1-3; D is ambiguous. The sequencing sample was made of naive CD4+ T cells sorted from blood. Noted subset: CD45RA+ positively selected. This sequence originates from a man between 18 and 29 years old in good health. The DNA for the CDR3 is TGTGCCAGCAGTTCTACAAACCGGCTTGATTTT. Residues: CASSSTNRLDF.